This T cell receptor (beta chain) is from a study of patients and donors after allogeneic stem cell transplantation. TCRdb called the RT-PCR reads again in MiXCR, with one record for every CDR3 protein. The profile shows some 960,000 distinct CDR3 sequences, approximately 18% of them singletons. This clonotype was seen a handful of times. This CDR3 contains 15 residues. J was trimmed by 3 bases and V by 5 bases; bases with no gene match: 6. Input material: blood, either unsorted or a sorted T cell fraction (not recorded which). The chain joins TRBV12-3 or TRBV12-4 to TRBJ1-1, with 10 bases lining up with TRBD1. This clonotype originated in a human donor who was either an allogeneic HSCT recipient or a stem cell or donor lymphocyte infusion donor (not recorded which). It is not recorded whose cells these are; they may come from a transplant donor. The CDR3 DNA follows: TGTGCCAGCAGTCCAAGGACAGGGGGAGACACTGAAGCTTTCTTT. It encodes CASSPRTGGDTEAFF.